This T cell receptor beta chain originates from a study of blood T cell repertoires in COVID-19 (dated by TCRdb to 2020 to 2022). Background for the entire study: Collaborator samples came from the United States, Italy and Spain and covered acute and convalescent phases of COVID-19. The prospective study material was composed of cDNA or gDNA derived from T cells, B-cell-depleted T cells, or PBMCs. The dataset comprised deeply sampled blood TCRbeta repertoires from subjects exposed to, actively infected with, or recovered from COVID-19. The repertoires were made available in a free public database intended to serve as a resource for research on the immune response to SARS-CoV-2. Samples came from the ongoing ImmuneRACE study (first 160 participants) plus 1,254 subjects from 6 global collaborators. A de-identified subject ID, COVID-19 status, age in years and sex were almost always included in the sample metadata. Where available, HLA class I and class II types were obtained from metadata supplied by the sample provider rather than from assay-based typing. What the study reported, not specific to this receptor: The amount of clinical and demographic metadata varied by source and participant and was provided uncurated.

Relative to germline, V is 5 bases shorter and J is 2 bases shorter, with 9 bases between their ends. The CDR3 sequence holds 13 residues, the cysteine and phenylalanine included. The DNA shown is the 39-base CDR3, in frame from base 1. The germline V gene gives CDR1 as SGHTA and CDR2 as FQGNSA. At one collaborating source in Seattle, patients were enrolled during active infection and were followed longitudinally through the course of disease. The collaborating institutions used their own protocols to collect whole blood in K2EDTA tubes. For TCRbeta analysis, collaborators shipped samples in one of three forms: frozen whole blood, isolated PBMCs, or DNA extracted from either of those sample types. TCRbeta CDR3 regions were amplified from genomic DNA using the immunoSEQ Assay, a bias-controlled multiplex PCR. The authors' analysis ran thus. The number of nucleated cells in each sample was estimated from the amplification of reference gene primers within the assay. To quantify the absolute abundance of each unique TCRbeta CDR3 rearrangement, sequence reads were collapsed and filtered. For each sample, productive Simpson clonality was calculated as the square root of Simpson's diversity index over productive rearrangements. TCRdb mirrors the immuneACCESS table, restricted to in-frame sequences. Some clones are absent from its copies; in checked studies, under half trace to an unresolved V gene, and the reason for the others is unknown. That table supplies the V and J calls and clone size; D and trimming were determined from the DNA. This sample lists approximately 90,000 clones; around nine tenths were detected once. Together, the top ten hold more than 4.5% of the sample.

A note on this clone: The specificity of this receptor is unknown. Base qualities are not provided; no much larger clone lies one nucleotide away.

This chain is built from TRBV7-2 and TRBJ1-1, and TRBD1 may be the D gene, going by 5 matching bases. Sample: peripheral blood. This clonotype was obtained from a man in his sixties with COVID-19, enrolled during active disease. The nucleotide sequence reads TGTGCCAGCAGCCTTGACAGAAACACTGAAGCTTTCTTT. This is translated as CASSLDRNTEAFF.